These 30 T cell receptor beta chains came from one sample sequenced in a study of blood T cell repertoires in COVID-19. This table comes from immunoSEQ multiplex PCR, and its TCRdb copy is limited to in-frame clones, with some not included. The profile shows about 34,000 clones, about nine tenths of them singletons. Sequenced input: peripheral blood. These receptors were obtained from a man older than 75 with acute or convalescent COVID-19.

This sequence joins TRBV28 and TRBJ2-2; 10 nucleotides line up with TRBD1. The CDR3 has 15 amino acids. Unmatched junction bases numbered 7, after V lost 5 bases and J lost 7 bases. CDR1 and CDR2 (germline): MDHEN, SYDVKM. The CDR3 DNA is TGTGCCAGCAGTCCCCTGACAGGGGGCATCGGGGAGCTGTTTTTT. Its protein product is CASSPLTGGIGELFF.

The chain recombines TRBV7-2 with TRBJ2-3, with D hard to call. The CDR3 spans 16 residues. The ends were cut back, 5 bases at V and 0 bases at J, with 15 bases in the middle. Germline V gives CDR1 SGHTA, CDR2 FQGNSA. The CDR3 spells CASSVKFSPSTDTQYF. DNA for the CDR3: TGTGCCAGCAGCGTAAAGTTTAGCCCTAGCACAGATACGCAGTATTTT.

The rearrangement uses TRBV10-3 and TRBJ1-5, with 10 bases matching TRBD1. The CDR3 is 16 residues long. The ends lost 4 bases at V and 2 bases at J; junction bases unmatched: 5. From germline, CDR1 is ENHRY and CDR2 SYGVKD. CDR3: CAISGTGGGGNQPQHF. CDR3 DNA sequence: TGTGCCATCAGTGGGACAGGGGGAGGAGGCAATCAGCCCCAGCATTTT.

The chain recombines TRBV9 with TRBJ1-6; the match to TRBD1 covers 11 bases. CDR1 is SGDLS and CDR2 is YYNGEE in the germline V gene. The CDR3 runs 18 residues. Trimming removed 4 bases from V and 7 bases from J; junction bases left unmatched: 13. Here the CDR3 DNA reads TGTGCCAGCAGCCCCCGGGACAGGGGGGACCGGGGGAATTCACCCCTCCACTTT. It is translated as CASSPRDRGDRGNSPLHF.

This clone showed up just a few times. This chain uses TRBV6-5 with TRBJ2-5; D is uncertain. V dropped 4 bases and J dropped 0 bases, with 9 bases sitting between them. This CDR3 comprises 14 residues. Germline V gene sequence: CDR1 MNHEY, CDR2 SVGAGI. CDR3 nucleotide sequence: TGTGCCAGCAGTTCGAGGCGGTACCAAGAGACCCAGTACTTC. This gives the protein CASSSRRYQETQYF.

The CDR3, as DNA: TGTGCCAGCTCACCGTATTTAAGCAGGAACTCTGGAAACACCATATATTTT. Translation: CASSPYLSRNSGNTIYF. The chain carries TRBV18 and TRBJ1-3; D is unclear. The CDR3 is 17 residues long. Trimming stripped 3 bases from V and 0 bases from J, with 15 bases between. Germline lookup yields CDR1 KGHSH and CDR2 LQKENI.

The chain uses TRBV12-3 or TRBV12-4 and TRBJ1-5; TRBD1 matches at 7 bases. The ends lost 6 bases at V and 5 bases at J; junction bases unmatched: 4. The CDR3 runs 13 residues. The CDR3 sequence: CASRSDRDQPQHF. The CDR3 region has the DNA TGTGCCAGCAGGTCAGACAGGGATCAGCCCCAGCATTTT.

J is TRBJ1-2 and V is TRBV5-1; no reliable D call. There are 13 residues in the CDR3. Germline V gene sequence: CDR1 SGHRS, CDR2 YFSETQ. Trimming removed 2 bases at V and 5 bases at J, with 10 bases between. CDR3 nucleotides: TGCGCCAGCAGCTTAGGATCGGGGTATGGCTACACCTTC. It codes for CASSLGSGYGYTF.

The chain employs TRBV6-2 or TRBV6-3 and TRBJ2-1; D may be TRBD2 (6 bases). CDR3 size: 16 residues. Per the germline V gene, CDR1 is MNHEY and CDR2 is SVGEGT. Trimming cost V 2 bases and J 3 bases, with 14 bases left between them. CDR3 sequence reads: CASSYTGMGGYNEQFF. CDR3 in DNA: TGTGCCAGCAGTTACACGGGGATGGGGGGCTACAATGAGCAGTTCTTC.

This clone occurred a few times. This chain joins TRBV2 and TRBJ1-2; TRBD1 aligns across 9 bases. Looked up from germline, CDR1 is SNHLY and CDR2 is FYNNEI. The trim removed 4 bases at V and 7 bases at J, leaving 7 bases unmatched. This CDR3 is built from 14 residues. As DNA, the CDR3 is TGTGCCAGCAGTGTTCGGGACAGGGAGGGTGGCTACACCTTC. Protein sequence: CASSVRDREGGYTF.

The chain is built from TRBV6-6 and TRBJ2-1; 12 nucleotides agree with TRBD1. The CDR3 contains 15 residues. Looked up from germline, CDR1 is MNHNY and CDR2 is SVGAGI (reference sequence). Trimming at V came to 2 bases and at J to 9 bases, leaving 5 bases not matched to a gene. Written as DNA, the CDR3 is TGTGCCAGCAGTTACATGGGACAGGGGGCTTCTGAGCAGTTCTTC. Residues: CASSYMGQGASEQFF.

The gene calls are TRBV27 and TRBJ2-1; TRBD2 might be the D (5 bases). Germline CDR1 MNHEY, CDR2 SMNVEV (reference sequence). Trimming stripped 7 bases from V and 4 bases from J, with 17 bases between. This CDR3 spans 15 amino acids. As DNA, the CDR3 is TGTGCCAGCATCGGGGATTTTGGGATTTACAATGAGCAGTTCTTC. This codes for CASIGDFGIYNEQFF.

J is TRBJ2-5 and V is TRBV5-1, with TRBD2 matching 8 bases. Germline V gene data show CDR1 as SGHRS and CDR2 as YFSETQ. This CDR3 is 16 amino acids long. V lost 4 bases and J lost 5; bases outside the gene matches: 13. CDR3 coding DNA: TGCGCCAGCAGCCTGGAGGTCGGGGGGGCTTTGGAGACCCAGTACTTC. Amino acid sequence: CASSLEVGGALETQYF.

CDR3 sequence reads: CASKGVMNTEAFF. The DNA of the CDR3 is TGTGCCAGCAAGGGGGTTATGAACACTGAAGCTTTCTTT. The chain has TRBV6-5 and TRBJ1-1, with D possibly matching TRBD1 (6 bases). Germline assignment: CDR1 MNHEY and CDR2 SVGAGI. The CDR3 contains 13 residues. Trimming cost V 7 bases and J 0 bases, with 9 bases left between them.

The chain has TRBV3-1 (or the pseudogene TRBV3-2) and TRBJ1-2; 8 bases line up with TRBD1. Per the germline V gene, CDR1 is LGHDT and CDR2 is YNNKEL (reference sequence). Trimming at V came to 1 base and at J to 3 bases, leaving 4 bases not matched to a gene. This CDR3 has 15 amino acids. DNA for the CDR3: TGTGCCAGCAGCCAAGGCAGGGGGCAGGACTATGGCTACACCTTC. Protein: CASSQGRGQDYGYTF.

The V and J genes are TRBV27 and TRBJ1-2, with 7 bases fitting TRBD1. Germline V gene data show CDR1 as MNHEY and CDR2 as SMNVEV (reference sequence). V shed 2 bases, J shed 4 bases, and the junction held 4 bases outside the gene matches. The CDR3 runs 14 residues. CDR3 coding DNA: TGTGCCAGCAGTTTAGATTGGACAGGCTATGGCTACACCTTC. It specifies CASSLDWTGYGYTF.

The chain has TRBV2 and TRBJ1-6; the D is unclear. CDR1 SNHLY and CDR2 FYNNEI come from the germline V gene. The CDR3 is 15 amino acids. Trimming removed 3 bases at V and 6 bases at J, with 12 bases between. The CDR3 region is CASSEVEYGNSPLHF. The CDR3 nucleotides read TGTGCCAGCAGTGAGGTGGAGTACGGTAATTCACCCCTCCACTTT.

The CDR3, as DNA: TGTGCCAGCAGTTTAAGAGGCACGGCGGACACCTTC. Protein product: CASSLRGTADTF. The gene calls are TRBV28 and TRBJ1-2, with no clear D. Trimming pared 2 bases from V and 12 bases from J, leaving 13 bases between. Germline CDR1 MDHEN, CDR2 SYDVKM. The CDR3 length is 12 residues.

DNA of the CDR3: TGTGCCAGCAGCTTGGGACAGCTGGACACTGAAGCTTTCTTT. This gives the protein CASSLGQLDTEAFF. The J gene is TRBJ1-1, the V gene TRBV5-4; a possible D gene is TRBD1 (5 bases). CDR3 length: 14 amino acids. Germline loops: CDR1 SGHNT, CDR2 YYREEE (reference sequence). V lost 0 bases, J lost 3 bases, and 9 bases lay in between.

The V and J genes are TRBV19 and TRBJ1-3; D uncertain. This CDR3 has 13 amino acids. CDR1 and CDR2 (germline): LNHDA, SQIVND (reference sequence). Trimming cost V 5 bases and J 0 bases, with 5 bases left between them. The CDR3 protein is CASSLYSGNTIYF. CDR3 sequence (DNA): TGTGCCAGTAGTCTCTACTCTGGAAACACCATATATTTT.

The CDR3 spells CASSIMADYSNQPQHF. The DNA of the CDR3 is TGTGCCAGTAGTATAATGGCGGATTATAGCAATCAGCCCCAGCATTTT. This rearrangement joins TRBV19 to TRBJ1-5; no clear D gene. V lost 2 bases and J lost 0, with 11 bases in between. The CDR3 runs 16 residues. Per germline, CDR1 LNHDA and CDR2 SQIVND (reference sequence). The whole variable domain, filled in from reference TRBV19 and TRBJ1-5, reads DGGITQSPKYLFRKEGQNVTLSCEQNLNHDAMYWYRQDPGQGLRLIYYSQIVNDFQKGDIAEGYSVSREKKESFPLTVTSAQKNPTAFYLCASSIMADYSNQPQHFGDGTRLSIL.

The chain uses TRBV19 and TRBJ1-3; D is perhaps TRBD1 (6 bases). This CDR3 spans 13 amino acids. Germline values: CDR1 LNHDA, CDR2 SQIVND (reference sequence). V was clipped by 9 bases and J by 0 bases, with 9 bases between them. CDR3 sequence: CASGQYSGNTIYF. CDR3 coding DNA: TGTGCCAGCGGACAGTACTCTGGAAACACCATATATTTT. The entire variable domain, with the rest obtained from reference TRBV19 and TRBJ1-3, is as follows: DGGITQSPKYLFRKEGQNVTLSCEQNLNHDAMYWYRQDPGQGLRLIYYSQIVNDFQKGDIAEGYSVSREKKESFPLTVTSAQKNPTAFYLCASGQYSGNTIYFGEGSWLTVV.

J is TRBJ1-2 and V is TRBV2; D possibly corresponds to TRBD1 (5 bases). Between the trimmed V and J ends, which lost 8 bases and 8 bases, there was a span of 15 bases. Germline values: CDR1 SNHLY, CDR2 FYNNEI. The CDR3 contains 12 residues. The CDR3 protein is CASRGIRGGYTF. The CDR3 coding sequence is TGTGCCAGCCGGGGGATCCGTGGGGGCTACACCTTC.

The chain couples TRBV3-1 (or the pseudogene TRBV3-2) to TRBJ2-3; 9 bases map to TRBD1. In germline, CDR1 is LGHDT, CDR2 YNNKEL (reference sequence). This CDR3 is 18 amino acids long. Trimming at V came to 0 bases and at J to 3 bases, leaving 10 bases not matched to a gene. The DNA of the CDR3 is TGTGCCAGCAGCCAAGAATCCCCCGGGACAGGGAGGACAGATACGCAGTATTTT. As protein: CASSQESPGTGRTDTQYF.

The chain combines TRBV7-2 with TRBJ1-2; 7 bases are shared with TRBD1. CDR3 length equals 16 residues. Germline V lookup: CDR1 SGHTA, CDR2 FQGNSA. The ends lost 1 base at V and 4 bases at J; junction bases unmatched: 9. CDR3 amino acids: CASSLDRAGGIYGYTF. Here the CDR3 DNA reads TGTGCCAGCAGCTTAGATCGGGCAGGGGGGATCTATGGCTACACCTTC.

This clone was recorded once. The chain joins TRBV19 to TRBJ2-3; 13 positions agree with TRBD2. V was clipped by 5 bases and J by 2 bases; unmatched bases: 7. Germline V gene sequence: CDR1 LNHDA, CDR2 SQIVND (reference sequence). The CDR3 is 17 residues long. The CDR3 spells CASSSWTSGGATDTQYF. The CDR3 nucleotides are TGTGCCAGTAGTTCCTGGACTAGCGGGGGAGCCACAGATACGCAGTATTTT.

The V and J genes are TRBV19 and TRBJ2-2; D remains unclear. The CDR3 covers 12 residues. The ends were cut back, 1 base at V and 9 bases at J, with 6 bases in the middle. Germline V gene sequence: CDR1 LNHDA, CDR2 SQIVND (reference sequence). CDR3 amino acids: CASSIGWRELFF. The CDR3 bases are TGTGCCAGTAGTATAGGTTGGCGGGAGCTGTTTTTT. The whole variable domain, remainder taken from reference TRBV19 and TRBJ2-2, is DGGITQSPKYLFRKEGQNVTLSCEQNLNHDAMYWYRQDPGQGLRLIYYSQIVNDFQKGDIAEGYSVSREKKESFPLTVTSAQKNPTAFYLCASSIGWRELFFGEGSRLTVL.

This chain joins TRBV19 and TRBJ1-2, with 7 bases that match TRBD1. This CDR3 has 15 amino acids. Germline V gives CDR1 LNHDA, CDR2 SQIVND (reference sequence). V dropped 6 bases and J dropped 6; count of bases not matched to a gene: 13. The DNA of the CDR3 is TGTGCCAGTAGCATTACCGGGACAGTCTTCGATGGCTACACCTTC. Amino acids: CASSITGTVFDGYTF.

The chain uses TRBV5-1 and TRBJ2-5; maybe TRBD2 (5 bases). V dropped 0 bases and J dropped 6 bases, with 9 bases sitting between them. CDR1 and CDR2 from the germline V gene are SGHRS and YFSETQ. The CDR3 consists of 13 residues. The CDR3 sequence is CASSLDSGKTQYF. The CDR3 DNA sequence: TGCGCCAGCAGCTTGGATTCCGGGAAGACCCAGTACTTC.

V and J are TRBV28 and TRBJ1-2; D remains ambiguous. This CDR3 contains 13 residues. Germline loops: CDR1 MDHEN, CDR2 SYDVKM. V was clipped by 5 bases and J by 4 bases, with 11 bases between them. The CDR3, as DNA: TGTGCCAGCAGTCTAGGGAGGGCCTATGGCTACACCTTC. Translation: CASSLGRAYGYTF.